This T cell receptor (beta chain) was captured in a study of T cell responses to AZD1222 COVID-19 vaccine. Points from the study as a whole: Clonal diversity was possibly underestimated, and the donors were mostly white British, with more females. Unmutated variant regions are reportedly targeted by nearly half of spike-specific TCRs. Among AZD1222 vaccinees, only 5 or 6 were seropositive at baseline. Repertoire samples came only from after the peak T cell response.

As to this clone: Antigen: not known.

The CDR3 has 13 amino acids. Germline CDR1 MNHNS, CDR2 SASEGT. Trimming took 6 bases from V and 3 from J, leaving 11 bases between them. Sequencing was performed with immunoSEQ multiplex PCR; in TCRdb, only in-frame clones are kept and a portion is missing. The sample carries approximately 75,000 clones, around 86% recorded once. The J gene is TRBJ1-1, the V gene TRBV6-1; D is uncertain. The TCR comes from an adult who received the AZD1222 COVID-19 vaccine. Sample: peripheral blood, taken 28 days after the second AZD1222 dose. CDR3 nucleotide sequence: TGTGCCAGCAGCCCCCTGCGGGACACTGAAGCTTTCTTT. Residues: CASSPLRDTEAFF.